One and the same sample provided the 9 T cell receptor beta chains below, sequenced in a study of regulatory T cells in long-lasting Graves disease. Arm-PCR with iRepertoire HTBI primers amplified the CDR3 regions for these TCR beta libraries. TCRdb ran MiXCR on the multiplex PCR reads and lists one entry per CDR3 protein. The table lists some 490,000 distinct CDR3 sequences, approximately 12% of them singletons, with 8.9% in the top ten. Time point: newly diagnosed GD, antithyroid drugs for less than 3 months. PBMC RNA served as the TCR library source. The sample also formed part of further work on T cells in Graves' hyperthyroidism and ophthalmopathy.

The source material was peripheral blood mononuclear cells (PBMCs), sampled at new diagnosis, from a patient treated with antithyroid drugs. The receptors were sampled from a young woman with Graves disease.

The chain employs TRBV28 and TRBJ1-1; possible D gene TRBD1, 6 bases. Germline CDR1 and CDR2: MDHEN and SYDVKM. The ends were cut back, 5 bases at V and 11 bases at J, with 15 bases in the middle. This CDR3 is 12 amino acids long. The CDR3 nucleotides are TGTGCCAGCAGTGAATCTACAGGGAGGGCTTTCTTT. It encodes CASSESTGRAFF.

This clonotype has at least ten counts. V is TRBV3-1 and J is TRBJ1-5; 8 bases line up with TRBD1. The CDR3 is made up of 17 amino acids. The V segment lost 1 base and the J segment 5 bases; nucleotides outside the gene matches: 10. In germline, CDR1 is LGHDT, CDR2 YNNKEL (reference sequence). Here the CDR3 reads CASSQGRQTGVDQPQHF. CDR3 DNA sequence: TGTGCCAGCAGCCAAGGCCGCCAGACAGGGGTCGATCAGCCCCAGCATTTT.

V usage is TRBV10-3 and J usage is TRBJ1-2; D remains ambiguous. This CDR3 contains 12 residues. CDR1 is ENHRY and CDR2 is SYGVKD in the germline V gene. The ends were cut back, 10 bases at V and 1 base at J, with 10 bases in the middle. The CDR3 DNA reads TGTGCCACCCGGGCCTTTAACTATGGCTACACCTTC. Amino acid sequence: CATRAFNYGYTF.

This clonotype was detected many times. The V call is TRBV9, the J call TRBJ2-5; no clear D. The CDR3 totals 14 residues. With 0 bases removed from V and 1 base from J, the gap between germline ends came to 7 bases. Germline V lookup: CDR1 SGDLS, CDR2 YYNGEE. DNA for the CDR3: TGTGCCAGCAGCGTAGGTGGGCTCCAAGAGACCCAGTACTTC. Amino acid sequence: CASSVGGLQETQYF. Based on the CDR3 plus reference TRBV9 and TRBJ2-5, the full variable domain is DSGVTQTPKHLITATGQRVTLRCSPRSGDLSVYWYQQSLDQGLQFLIQYYNGEERAKGNILERFSAQQFPDLHSELNLSSLELGDSALYFCASSVGGLQETQYFGPGTRLLVL.

Remarks on this clonotype: At one end the junction does not follow the germline gene, possibly because of a read error. The chain uses TRBV18 and TRBJ2-3; D remains unclear. This CDR3 is built from 15 residues. CDR1 KGHSH and CDR2 LQKENI come from the germline V gene. DNA of the CDR3: TGTGCCAGCTCCCCACCCCAACCCCTTACAGATACGCAGTATTTT. Translating it yields CASSPPQPLTDTQYF.

This clonotype showed up many times. The CDR3 DNA reads as TGTGCTTCCTGGAACGGACAGACTTGGGGCACTGAAGCTTTCTTT. It encodes CASWNGQTWGTEAFF. This rearrangement joins TRBV19 to TRBJ1-1; the D gene is possibly TRBD1 (6 bases). From germline, CDR1 is LNHDA and CDR2 SQIVND (reference sequence). The CDR3 sequence is 15 residues long.

The sample holds many counts of this clonotype. This chain uses TRBV24-1 with TRBJ2-1, with TRBD2 identical over 10 bases. After removal of 4 bases from V and 9 bases from J, the junction contained 14 bases not matched to a gene. The CDR3 consists of 17 residues. Per the germline V gene, CDR1 is KGHDR and CDR2 is SFDVKD. The CDR3 spells CATSDPRRLAGEAEQFF. For the CDR3, the DNA is TGTGCCACCAGTGACCCCCGTAGGCTAGCGGGAGAGGCTGAGCAGTTCTTC.

In this sample, this clonotype turned up a few times. This sequence joins TRBV20-1 and TRBJ1-1; TRBD1 agrees at 12 bases. Losses at the gene ends were 6 bases for V and 3 bases for J; bases not matched to a gene: 8. The length of the CDR3 is 15 residues. Germline-derived CDR1 and CDR2 are DFQATT and SNEGSKA (reference sequence). Written as DNA, the CDR3 is TGCAGTGCGGGACAGGGGGCAAGTGCGGACACTGAAGCTTTCTTT. This gives the protein CSAGQGASADTEAFF.

This clonotype has a handful of counts. The V call is TRBV20-1, the J call TRBJ2-7; D tentatively fits TRBD1 or TRBD2 (5 bases each). Germline V lookup: CDR1 DFQATT, CDR2 SNEGSKA (reference sequence). Trimming shortened V by 4 bases and J by 2 bases, and 12 bases separated the two germline ends. CDR3 size: 13 residues. The DNA for the CDR3 is TGCAGTGCTAAACGGGACGCGGCCTACGAGCAGTACTTC. Translating it yields CSAKRDAAYEQYF.